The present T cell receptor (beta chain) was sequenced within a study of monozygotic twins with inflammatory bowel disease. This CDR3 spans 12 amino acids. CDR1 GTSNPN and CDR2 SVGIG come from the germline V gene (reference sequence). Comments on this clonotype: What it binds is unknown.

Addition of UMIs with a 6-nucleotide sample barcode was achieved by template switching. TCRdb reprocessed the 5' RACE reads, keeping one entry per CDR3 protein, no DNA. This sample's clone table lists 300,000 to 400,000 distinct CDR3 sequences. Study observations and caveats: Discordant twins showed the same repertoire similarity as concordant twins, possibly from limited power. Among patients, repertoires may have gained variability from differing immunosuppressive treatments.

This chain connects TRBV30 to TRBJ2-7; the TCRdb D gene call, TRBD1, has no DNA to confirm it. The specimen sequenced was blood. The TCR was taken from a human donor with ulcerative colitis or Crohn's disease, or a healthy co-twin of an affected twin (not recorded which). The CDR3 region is CAWGQGRVEQYF.